Below, 7 T cell receptor beta chains from the same sample are listed, as sequenced in a study of blood T cell repertoires in COVID-19. Repertoires were generated with immunoSEQ multiplex PCR, while TCRdb's copy carries only in-frame clones and drops some. The sample has about 130,000 clones, approximately 81% seen once. The sequenced sample was peripheral blood. The receptors come from a man aged 40-49 years with active or convalescent COVID-19.

The gene calls are TRBV29-1 and TRBJ2-7; 9 bases line up with TRBD1. The V gene's germline CDR1 is SQVTM and CDR2 ANQGSEA. This CDR3 region has 12 residues. V dropped 7 bases and J dropped 3; count of bases not matched to a gene: 4. As DNA, the CDR3 is TGCAGCGCCCGGACAGGGGTCTACGAGCAGTACTTC. Protein product: CSARTGVYEQYF.

DNA for the CDR3: TGTGCCAGCAGCGTCACGACAGGGGGAACCAAAAACATTCAGTACTTC. Residues: CASSVTTGGTKNIQYF. The V and J genes are TRBV7-2 and TRBJ2-4, with 9 bases matching TRBD1. The V and J ends lost 5 bases and 2 bases, in that order; junction bases with no gene match: 7. Per germline, CDR1 SGHTA and CDR2 FQGNSA. This CDR3 region has 16 residues.

The rearrangement uses TRBV7-8 and TRBJ1-6; D unresolved. Germline loops: CDR1 SGHVS, CDR2 FQNEAQ. This CDR3 is built from 16 residues. With 3 bases removed from V and 0 bases from J, the gap between germline ends came to 9 bases. The CDR3 nucleotides read TGTGCCAGCAGCTTTAGCCGAAGCTCCTATAATTCACCCCTCCACTTT. This translates into CASSFSRSSYNSPLHF.

This chain uses TRBV19 with TRBJ1-2; 7 positions match TRBD1. Per the germline V gene, CDR1 is LNHDA and CDR2 is SQIVND (reference sequence). With 5 bases clipped from V and 7 bases from J, the junction kept 13 bases outside the gene matches. This CDR3 contains 15 residues. The CDR3 is CASSSLRAGGSGYTF. In DNA form, the CDR3 reads TGTGCCAGTAGTTCACTAAGGGCAGGGGGGTCTGGCTACACCTTC.

This chain joins TRBV12-2 and TRBJ1-3; the table calls TRBD1, which could not be checked here. TRBV12-2 is annotated as a pseudogene. The CDR3 is 16 residues long. CDR3: CASRLAGRSSGNTIYF. The CDR3 coding sequence is TGTGCAAGTCGCTTAGCTGGCAGATCTTCTGGAAACACCATATATTTT.

This sequence joins TRBV5-6 and TRBJ1-4; no clear D. Trimming stripped 1 base from V and 7 bases from J, with 8 bases between. The CDR3 is 13 residues long. The germline gives CDR1 SGHDT, CDR2 YYEEEE. For the CDR3, the DNA is TGTGCCAGCAGCTTGAGAGCGGCTGAAAAACTGTTTTTT. Residues: CASSLRAAEKLFF.

The rearrangement joins TRBV7-9 to TRBJ2-5; 8 bases map to TRBD1. The CDR3 runs 15 residues. Trimming cost V 1 base and J 5 bases; bases outside gene matches: 6. Per the germline V gene, CDR1 is SEHNR and CDR2 is FQNEAQ (reference sequence). The CDR3 DNA reads TGTGCCAGCAGCTTAGTACAGGGGGACGGGGAGACCCAGTACTTC. This translates into CASSLVQGDGETQYF.